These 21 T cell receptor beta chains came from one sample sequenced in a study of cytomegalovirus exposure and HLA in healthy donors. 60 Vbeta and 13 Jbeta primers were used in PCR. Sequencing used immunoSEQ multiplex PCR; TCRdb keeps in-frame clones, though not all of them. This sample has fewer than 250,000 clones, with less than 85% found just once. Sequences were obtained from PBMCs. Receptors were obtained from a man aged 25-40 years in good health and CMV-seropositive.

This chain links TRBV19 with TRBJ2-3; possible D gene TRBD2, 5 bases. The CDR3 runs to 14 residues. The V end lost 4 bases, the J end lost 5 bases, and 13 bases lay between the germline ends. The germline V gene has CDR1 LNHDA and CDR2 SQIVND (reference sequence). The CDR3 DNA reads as TGTGCCAGTAGTACCCCCGTGGAGGTAGATACGCAGTATTTT. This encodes CASSTPVEVDTQYF. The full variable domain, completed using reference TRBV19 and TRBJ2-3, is DGGITQSPKYLFRKEGQNVTLSCEQNLNHDAMYWYRQDPGQGLRLIYYSQIVNDFQKGDIAEGYSVSREKKESFPLTVTSAQKNPTAFYLCASSTPVEVDTQYFGPGTRLTVL.

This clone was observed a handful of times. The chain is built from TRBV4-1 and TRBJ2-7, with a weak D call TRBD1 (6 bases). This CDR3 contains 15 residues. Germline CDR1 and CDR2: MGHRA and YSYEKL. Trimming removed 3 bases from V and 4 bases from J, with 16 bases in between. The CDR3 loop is CASSHSQGNFYEQYF. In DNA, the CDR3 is TGCGCCAGCAGCCATTCCCAGGGGAACTTTTACGAGCAGTACTTC.

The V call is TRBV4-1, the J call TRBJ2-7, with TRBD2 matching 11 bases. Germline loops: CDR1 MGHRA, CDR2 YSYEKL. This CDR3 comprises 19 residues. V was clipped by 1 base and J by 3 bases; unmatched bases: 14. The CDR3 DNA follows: TGCGCCAGCAGCCAAGGGATAGCGGGAGGGCTCTCTATAAGCTACGAGCAGTACTTC. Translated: CASSQGIAGGLSISYEQYF.

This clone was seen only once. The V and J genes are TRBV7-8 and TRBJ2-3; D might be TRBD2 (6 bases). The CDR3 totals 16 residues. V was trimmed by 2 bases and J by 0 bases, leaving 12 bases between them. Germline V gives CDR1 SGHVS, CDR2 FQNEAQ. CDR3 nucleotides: TGTGCCAGCAGCTTATCCACTAGCCTCAGCACAGATACGCAGTATTTT. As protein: CASSLSTSLSTDTQYF.

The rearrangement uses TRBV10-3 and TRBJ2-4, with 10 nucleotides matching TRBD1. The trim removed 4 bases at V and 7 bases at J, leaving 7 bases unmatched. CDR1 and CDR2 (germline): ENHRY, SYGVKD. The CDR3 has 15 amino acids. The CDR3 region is CAISVGTGVQNIQYF. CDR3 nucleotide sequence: TGTGCCATCAGTGTGGGGACAGGGGTTCAGAACATTCAGTACTTC.

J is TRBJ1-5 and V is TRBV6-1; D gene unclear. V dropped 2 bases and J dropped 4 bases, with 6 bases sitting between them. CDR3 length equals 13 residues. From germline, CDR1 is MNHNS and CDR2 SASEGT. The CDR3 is CASSEKQNQPQHF. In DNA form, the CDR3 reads TGTGCCAGCAGTGAAAAACAGAATCAGCCCCAGCATTTT.

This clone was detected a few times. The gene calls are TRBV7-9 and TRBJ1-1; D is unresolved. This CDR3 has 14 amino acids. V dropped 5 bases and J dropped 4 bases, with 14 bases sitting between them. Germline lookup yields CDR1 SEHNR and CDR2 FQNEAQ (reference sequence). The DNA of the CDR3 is TGTGCCAGCAGCGTCCCACTGGAGGGCACTGAAGCTTTCTTT. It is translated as CASSVPLEGTEAFF.

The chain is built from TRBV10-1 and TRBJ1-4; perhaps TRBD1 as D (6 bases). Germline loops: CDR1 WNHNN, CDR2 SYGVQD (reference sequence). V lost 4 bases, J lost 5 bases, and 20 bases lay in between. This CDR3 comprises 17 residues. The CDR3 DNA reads TGCGCCAGCAGTGTATTGGGGACACGGGACGAGAATGAAAAACTGTTTTTT. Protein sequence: CASSVLGTRDENEKLFF.

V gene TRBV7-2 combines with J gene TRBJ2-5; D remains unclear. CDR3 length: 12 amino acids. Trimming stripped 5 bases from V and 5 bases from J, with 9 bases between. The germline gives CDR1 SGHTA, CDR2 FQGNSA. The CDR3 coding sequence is TGTGCCAGCAGCCCATTGCAGGAGACCCAGTACTTC. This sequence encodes CASSPLQETQYF.

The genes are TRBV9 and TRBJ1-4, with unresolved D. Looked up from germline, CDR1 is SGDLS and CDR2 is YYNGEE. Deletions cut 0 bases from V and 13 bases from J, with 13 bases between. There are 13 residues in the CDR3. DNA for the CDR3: TGTGCCAGCAGCGTAGAGGTAGACTCCACACTGTTTTTT. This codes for CASSVEVDSTLFF.

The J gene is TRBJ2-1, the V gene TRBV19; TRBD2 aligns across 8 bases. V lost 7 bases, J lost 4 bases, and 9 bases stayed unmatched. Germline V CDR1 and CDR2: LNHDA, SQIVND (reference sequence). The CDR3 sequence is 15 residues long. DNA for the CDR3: TGTGCCAGTACCCTCGGGAGGGGACAATACAATGAGCAGTTCTTC. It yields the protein CASTLGRGQYNEQFF.

The CDR3 loop reads CASSQHSGTIYEQYF. In DNA, the CDR3 is TGCGCCAGCAGCCAACATAGCGGGACGATCTACGAGCAGTACTTC. V usage is TRBV4-1 and J usage is TRBJ2-5; 8 nucleotides align to TRBD2. Near its end, the DNA agrees better with TRBJ2-7, so the J call may be wrong. The CDR3 is 15 amino acids. Per germline, CDR1 MGHRA and CDR2 YSYEKL.

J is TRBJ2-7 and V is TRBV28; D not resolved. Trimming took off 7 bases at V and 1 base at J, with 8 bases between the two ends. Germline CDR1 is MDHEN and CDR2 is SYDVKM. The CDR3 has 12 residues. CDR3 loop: CASKTGSYEQYF. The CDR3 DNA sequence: TGTGCCAGCAAGACGGGTTCCTACGAGCAGTACTTC.

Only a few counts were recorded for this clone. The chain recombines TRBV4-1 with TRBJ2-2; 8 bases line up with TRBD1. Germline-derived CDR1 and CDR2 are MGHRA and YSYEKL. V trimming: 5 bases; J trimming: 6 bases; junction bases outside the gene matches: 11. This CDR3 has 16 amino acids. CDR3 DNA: TGCGCCAGCAGCGGTGGAGGACAGGGCTTCCCCGGGGAGCTGTTTTTT. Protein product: CASSGGGQGFPGELFF.

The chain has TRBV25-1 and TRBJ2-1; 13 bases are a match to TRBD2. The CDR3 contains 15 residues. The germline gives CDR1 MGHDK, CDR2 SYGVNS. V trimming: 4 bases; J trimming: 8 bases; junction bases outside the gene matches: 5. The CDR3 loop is CASSGGLAGADEQFF. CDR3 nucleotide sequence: TGTGCCAGCAGTGGAGGACTAGCGGGAGCTGATGAGCAGTTCTTC.

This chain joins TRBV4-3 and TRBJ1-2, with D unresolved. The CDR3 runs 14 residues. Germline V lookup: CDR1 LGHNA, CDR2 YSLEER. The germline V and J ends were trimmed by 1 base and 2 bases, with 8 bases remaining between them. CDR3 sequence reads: CASSQGTGNYGYTF. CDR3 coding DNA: TGCGCCAGCAGCCAAGGAACGGGGAACTATGGCTACACCTTC.

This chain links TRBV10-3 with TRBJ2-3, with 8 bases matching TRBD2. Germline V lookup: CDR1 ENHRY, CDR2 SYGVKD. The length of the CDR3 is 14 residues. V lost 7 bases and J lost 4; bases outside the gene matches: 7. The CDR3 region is CAITPGLEADTQYF. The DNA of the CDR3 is TGTGCCATCACCCCGGGACTAGAGGCAGATACGCAGTATTTT.

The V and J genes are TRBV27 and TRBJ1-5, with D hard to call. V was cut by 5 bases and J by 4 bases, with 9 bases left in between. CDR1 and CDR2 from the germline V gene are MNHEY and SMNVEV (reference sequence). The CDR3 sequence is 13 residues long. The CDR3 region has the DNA TGTGCCAGCAGTATCTACCCTAATCAGCCCCAGCATTTT. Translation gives CASSIYPNQPQHF.

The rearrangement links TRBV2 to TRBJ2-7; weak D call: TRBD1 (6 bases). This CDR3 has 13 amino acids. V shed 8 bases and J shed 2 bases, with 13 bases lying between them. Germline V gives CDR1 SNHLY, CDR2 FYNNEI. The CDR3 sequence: CASDVRQAYEQYF. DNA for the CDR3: TGTGCCAGCGACGTTCGACAGGCCTACGAGCAGTACTTC.

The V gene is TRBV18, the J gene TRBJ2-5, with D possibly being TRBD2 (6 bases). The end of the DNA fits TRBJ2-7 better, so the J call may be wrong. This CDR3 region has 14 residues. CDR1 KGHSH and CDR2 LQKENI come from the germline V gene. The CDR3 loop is CASSPGSGPYEQYF. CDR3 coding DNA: TGTGCCAGCTCACCAGGTAGCGGCCCCTACGAGCAGTACTTC.

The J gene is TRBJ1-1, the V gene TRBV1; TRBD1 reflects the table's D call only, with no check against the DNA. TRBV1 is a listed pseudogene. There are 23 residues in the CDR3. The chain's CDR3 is CTSSQDRATGGTTQYIMNTEAFF. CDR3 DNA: TGCACCAGCAGCCAAGATCGTGCGACAGGGGGTACGACTCAGTATATTATGAACACTGAAGCTTTCTTT.